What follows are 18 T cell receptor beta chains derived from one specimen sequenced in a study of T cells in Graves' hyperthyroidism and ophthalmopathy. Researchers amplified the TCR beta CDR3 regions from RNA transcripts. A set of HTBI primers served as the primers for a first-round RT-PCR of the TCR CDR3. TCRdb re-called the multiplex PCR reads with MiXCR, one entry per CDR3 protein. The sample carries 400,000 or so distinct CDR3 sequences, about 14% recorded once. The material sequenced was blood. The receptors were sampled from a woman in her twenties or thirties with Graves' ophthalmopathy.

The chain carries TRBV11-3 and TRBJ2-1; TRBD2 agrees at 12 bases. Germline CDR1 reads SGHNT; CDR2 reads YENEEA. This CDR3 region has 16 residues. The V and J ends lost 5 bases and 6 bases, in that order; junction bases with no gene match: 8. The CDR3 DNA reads TGTGCCAGCAGCAAAAGTCTAGCGGGAGGGATCAATGAGCAGTTCTTC. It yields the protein CASSKSLAGGINEQFF.

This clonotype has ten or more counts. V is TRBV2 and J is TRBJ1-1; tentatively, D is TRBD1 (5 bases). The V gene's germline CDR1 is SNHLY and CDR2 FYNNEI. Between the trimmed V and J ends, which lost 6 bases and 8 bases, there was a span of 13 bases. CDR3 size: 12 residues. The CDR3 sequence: CASRPPRTEAFF. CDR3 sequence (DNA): TGTGCCAGCAGGCCCCCCAGGACAGAAGCTTTCTTT.

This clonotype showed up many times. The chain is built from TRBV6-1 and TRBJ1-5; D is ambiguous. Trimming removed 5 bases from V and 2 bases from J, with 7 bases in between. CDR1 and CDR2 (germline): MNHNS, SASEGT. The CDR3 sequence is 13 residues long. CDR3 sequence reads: CASSWAGNQPQHF. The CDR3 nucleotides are TGTGCCAGCAGTTGGGCCGGCAATCAGCCCCAGCATTTT.

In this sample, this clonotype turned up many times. CDR3 sequence: CSARDRVSGNTIYF. In DNA form, the CDR3 reads TGCAGTGCTAGGGACAGGGTTTCTGGAAACACCATATATTTT. The chain combines TRBV20-1 with TRBJ1-3, with TRBD1 matching 8 bases. The V and J ends lost 3 bases and 1 base, in that order; junction bases with no gene match: 2. The CDR3 is made up of 14 amino acids. Germline V gene lookup returns CDR1 DFQATT and CDR2 SNEGSKA (reference sequence).

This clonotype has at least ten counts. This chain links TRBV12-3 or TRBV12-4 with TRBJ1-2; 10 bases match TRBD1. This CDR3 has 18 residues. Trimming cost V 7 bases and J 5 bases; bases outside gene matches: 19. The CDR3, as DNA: TGTGCCAGCACCGATTTGGGCGCCGAGACAGGGGGCAAGTATGGCTACACCTTC. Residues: CASTDLGAETGGKYGYTF.

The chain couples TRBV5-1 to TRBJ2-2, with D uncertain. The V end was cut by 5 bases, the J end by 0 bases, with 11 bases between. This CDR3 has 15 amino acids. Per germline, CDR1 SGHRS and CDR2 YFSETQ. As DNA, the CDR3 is TGCGCCAGCAGGGAACGACCTCCGAACACCGGGGAGCTGTTTTTT. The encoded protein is CASRERPPNTGELFF.

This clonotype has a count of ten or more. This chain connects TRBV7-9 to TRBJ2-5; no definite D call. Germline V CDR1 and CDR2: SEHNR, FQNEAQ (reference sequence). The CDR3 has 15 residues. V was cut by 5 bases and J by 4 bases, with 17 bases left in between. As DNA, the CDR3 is TGTGCCAGCAGCCCCTCCAGGTTGGTGGGAGAGACCCAGTACTTC. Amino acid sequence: CASSPSRLVGETQYF. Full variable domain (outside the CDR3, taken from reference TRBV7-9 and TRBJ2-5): DTGVSQNPRHKITKRGQNVTFRCDPISEHNRLYWYRQTLGQGPEFLTYFQNEAQLEKSRLLSDRFSAERPKGSFSTLEIQRTEQGDSAMYLCASSPSRLVGETQYFGPGTRLLVL.

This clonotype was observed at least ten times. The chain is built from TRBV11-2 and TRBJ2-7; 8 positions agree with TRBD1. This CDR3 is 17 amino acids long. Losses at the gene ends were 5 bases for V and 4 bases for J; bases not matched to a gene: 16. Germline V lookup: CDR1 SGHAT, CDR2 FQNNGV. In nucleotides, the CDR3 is TGTGCCAGCAGCCTGGACGGGGACAGGAACGGAAGGTACGAGCAGTACTTC. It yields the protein CASSLDGDRNGRYEQYF.

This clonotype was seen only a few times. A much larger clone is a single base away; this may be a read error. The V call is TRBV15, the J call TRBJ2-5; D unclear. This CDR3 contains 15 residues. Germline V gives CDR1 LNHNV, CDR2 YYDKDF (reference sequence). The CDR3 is CATSKPPPGLEAQYF. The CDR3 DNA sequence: TGTGCCACCAGCAAGCCCCCCCCCGGTTTAGAGGCCCAGTACTTC.

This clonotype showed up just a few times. CDR3 sequence (DNA): TGTGCCAGCAGACAGGATCTCACAGATACGCAGTATTTT. Translation gives CASRQDLTDTQYF. The chain combines TRBV6-1 with TRBJ2-3; tentatively, D is TRBD1 (5 bases). There are 13 residues in the CDR3. Germline V gives CDR1 MNHNS, CDR2 SASEGT. Deletions cut 6 bases from V and 2 bases from J, with 9 bases between.

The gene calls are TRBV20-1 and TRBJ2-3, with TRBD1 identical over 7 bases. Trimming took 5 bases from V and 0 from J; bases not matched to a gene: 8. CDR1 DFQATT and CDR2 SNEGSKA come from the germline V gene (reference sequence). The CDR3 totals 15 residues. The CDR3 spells CSASSRQGSTDTQYF. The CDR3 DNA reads TGCAGTGCTTCCTCTCGACAGGGTAGCACAGATACGCAGTATTTT.

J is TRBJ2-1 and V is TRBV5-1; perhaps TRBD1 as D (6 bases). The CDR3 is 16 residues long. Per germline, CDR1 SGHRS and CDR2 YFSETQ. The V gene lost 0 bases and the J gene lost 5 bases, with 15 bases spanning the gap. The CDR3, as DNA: TGCGCCAGCAGCTTGGAAGGGGGTTCTGGGGACAATGAGCAGTTCTTC. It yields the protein CASSLEGGSGDNEQFF. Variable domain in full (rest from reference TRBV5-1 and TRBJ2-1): KAGVTQTPRYLIKTRGQQVTLSCSPISGHRSVSWYQQTPGQGLQFLFEYFSETQRNKGNFPGRFSGRQFSNSRSEMNVSTLELGDSALYLCASSLEGGSGDNEQFFGPGTRLTVL.

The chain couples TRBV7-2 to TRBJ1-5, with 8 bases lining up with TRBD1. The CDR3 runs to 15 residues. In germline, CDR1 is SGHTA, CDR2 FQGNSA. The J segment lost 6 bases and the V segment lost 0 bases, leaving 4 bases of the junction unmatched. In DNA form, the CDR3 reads TGTGCCAGCAGCTTAGCCCCAGGGGGCGTTCAGCCCCAGCATTTT. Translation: CASSLAPGGVQPQHF. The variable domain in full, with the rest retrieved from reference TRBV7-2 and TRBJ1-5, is GAGVSQSPSNKVTEKGKDVELRCDPISGHTALYWYRQSLGQGLEFLIYFQGNSAPDKSGLPSDRFSAERTGGSVSTLTIQRTQQEDSAVYLCASSLAPGGVQPQHFGDGTRLSIL.

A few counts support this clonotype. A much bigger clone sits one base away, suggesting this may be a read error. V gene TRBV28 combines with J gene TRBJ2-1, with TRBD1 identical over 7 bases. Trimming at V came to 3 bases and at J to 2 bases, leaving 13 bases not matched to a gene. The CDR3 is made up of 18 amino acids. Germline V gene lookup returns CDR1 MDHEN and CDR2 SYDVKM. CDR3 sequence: CASSLNPGRGQPYNEQFF. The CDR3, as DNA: TGTGCCAGCAGTTTGAATCCGGGCAGGGGACAGCCCTACAATGAGCAGTTCTTC.

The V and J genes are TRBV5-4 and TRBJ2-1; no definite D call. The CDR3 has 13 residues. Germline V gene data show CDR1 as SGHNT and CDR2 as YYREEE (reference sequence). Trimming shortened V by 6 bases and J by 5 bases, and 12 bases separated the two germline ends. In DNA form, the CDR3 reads TGTGCCAGCACCGAGTGGGTGAACAATGAGCAGTTCTTC. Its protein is CASTEWVNNEQFF.

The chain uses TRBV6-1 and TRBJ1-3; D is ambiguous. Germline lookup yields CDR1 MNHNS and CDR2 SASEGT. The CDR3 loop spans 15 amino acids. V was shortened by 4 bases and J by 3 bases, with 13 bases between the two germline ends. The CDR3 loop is CASSGRDRGGNTIYF. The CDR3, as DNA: TGTGCCAGCAGTGGGCGGGATCGAGGTGGAAACACCATATATTTT.

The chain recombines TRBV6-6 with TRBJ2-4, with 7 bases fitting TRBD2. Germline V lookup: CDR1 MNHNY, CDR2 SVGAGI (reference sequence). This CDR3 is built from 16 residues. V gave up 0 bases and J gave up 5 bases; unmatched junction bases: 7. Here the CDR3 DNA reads TGTGCCAGCAGTTACTCGGGCGGGGGTCGGGAAAACATTCAGTACTTC. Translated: CASSYSGGGRENIQYF.

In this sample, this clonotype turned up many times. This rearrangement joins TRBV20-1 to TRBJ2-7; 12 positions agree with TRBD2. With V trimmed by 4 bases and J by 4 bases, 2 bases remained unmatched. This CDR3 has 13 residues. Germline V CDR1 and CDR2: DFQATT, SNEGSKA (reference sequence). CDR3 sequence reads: CSATSGGGYEQYF. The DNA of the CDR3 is TGCAGTGCTACTAGCGGGGGGGGTTACGAGCAGTACTTC.